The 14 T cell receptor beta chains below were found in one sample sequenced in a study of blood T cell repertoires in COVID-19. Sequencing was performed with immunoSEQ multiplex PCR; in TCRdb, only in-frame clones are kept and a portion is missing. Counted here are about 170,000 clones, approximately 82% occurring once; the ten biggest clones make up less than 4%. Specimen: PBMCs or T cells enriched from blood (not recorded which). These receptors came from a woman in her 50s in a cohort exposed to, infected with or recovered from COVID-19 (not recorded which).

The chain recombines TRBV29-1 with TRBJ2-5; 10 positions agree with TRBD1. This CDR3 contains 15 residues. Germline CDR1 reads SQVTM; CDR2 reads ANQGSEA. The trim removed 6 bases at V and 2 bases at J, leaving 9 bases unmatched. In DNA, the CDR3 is TGCAGCGTCCCCCTTCGGACAGGGGGTCAAGAGACCCAGTACTTC. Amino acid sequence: CSVPLRTGGQETQYF. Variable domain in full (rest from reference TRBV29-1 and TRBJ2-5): SAVISQKPSRDICQRGTSLTIQCQVDSQVTMMFWYRQQPGQSLTLIATANQGSEATYESGFVIDKFPISRPNLTFSTLTVSNMSPEDSSIYLCSVPLRTGGQETQYFGPGTRLLVL.

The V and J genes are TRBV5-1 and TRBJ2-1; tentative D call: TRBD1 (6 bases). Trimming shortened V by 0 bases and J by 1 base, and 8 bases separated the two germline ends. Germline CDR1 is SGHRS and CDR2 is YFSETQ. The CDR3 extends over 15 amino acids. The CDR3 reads CASSLGGPSYNEQFF. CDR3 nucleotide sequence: TGCGCCAGCAGCTTGGGGGGGCCTTCCTACAATGAGCAGTTCTTC.

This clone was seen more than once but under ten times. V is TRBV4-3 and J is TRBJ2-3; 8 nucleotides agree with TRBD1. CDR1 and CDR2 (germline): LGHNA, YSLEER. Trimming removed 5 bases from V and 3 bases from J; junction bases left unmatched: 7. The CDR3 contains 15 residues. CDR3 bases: TGCGCCAGCAGCTCACAGGGGGAGAGTACAGATACGCAGTATTTT. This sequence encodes CASSSQGESTDTQYF.

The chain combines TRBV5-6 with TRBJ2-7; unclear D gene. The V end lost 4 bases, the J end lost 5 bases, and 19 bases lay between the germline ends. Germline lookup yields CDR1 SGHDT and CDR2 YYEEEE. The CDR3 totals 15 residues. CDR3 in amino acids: CASSQVSKRSNEQYF. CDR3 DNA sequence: TGTGCCAGCAGCCAGGTCTCAAAACGGTCTAACGAGCAGTACTTC. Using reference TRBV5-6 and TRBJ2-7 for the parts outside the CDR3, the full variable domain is DAGVTQSPTHLIKTRGQQVTLRCSPKSGHDTVSWYQQALGQGPQFIFQYYEEEERQRGNFPDRFSGHQFPNYSSELNVNALLLGDSALYLCASSQVSKRSNEQYFGPGTRLTVT.

The CDR3 here is CASSEWLRGGRYGYTF. The CDR3 DNA is TGTGCCAGCAGCGAGTGGCTAAGAGGGGGACGGTATGGCTACACCTTC. This rearrangement joins TRBV2 to TRBJ1-2; a possible D gene is TRBD1 (6 bases). The CDR3 is 16 residues long. V dropped 6 bases and J dropped 5 bases, with 22 bases sitting between them. From germline, CDR1 is SNHLY and CDR2 FYNNEI. Together with reference TRBV2 and TRBJ1-2, the CDR3 gives the full variable domain: EPEVTQTPSHQVTQMGQEVILRCVPISNHLYFYWYRQILGQKVEFLVSFYNNEISEKSEIFDDQFSVERPDGSNFTLKIRSTKLEDSAMYFCASSEWLRGGRYGYTFGSGTRLTVV.

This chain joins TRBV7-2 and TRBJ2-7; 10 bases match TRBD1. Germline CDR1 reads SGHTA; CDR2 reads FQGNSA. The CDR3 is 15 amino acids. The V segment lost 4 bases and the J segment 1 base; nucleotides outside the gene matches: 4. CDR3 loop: CASSSWTGGSYEQYF. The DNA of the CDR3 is TGTGCCAGCAGCTCCTGGACAGGGGGTTCCTACGAGCAGTACTTC.

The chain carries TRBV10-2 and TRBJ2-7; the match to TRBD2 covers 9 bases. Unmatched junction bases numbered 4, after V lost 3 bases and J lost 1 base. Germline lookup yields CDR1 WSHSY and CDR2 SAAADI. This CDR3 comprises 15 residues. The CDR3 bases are TGCGCCAGCAGTGACACGGGACTAGCTTCCTACGAGCAGTACTTC. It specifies CASSDTGLASYEQYF.

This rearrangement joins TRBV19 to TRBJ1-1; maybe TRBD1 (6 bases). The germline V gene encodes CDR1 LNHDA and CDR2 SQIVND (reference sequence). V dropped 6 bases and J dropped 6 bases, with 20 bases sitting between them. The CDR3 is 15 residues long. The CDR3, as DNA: TGTGCCAGTAGATCCCCCTCCGGGGAGGGGGCTGAAGCTTTCTTT. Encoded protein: CASRSPSGEGAEAFF.

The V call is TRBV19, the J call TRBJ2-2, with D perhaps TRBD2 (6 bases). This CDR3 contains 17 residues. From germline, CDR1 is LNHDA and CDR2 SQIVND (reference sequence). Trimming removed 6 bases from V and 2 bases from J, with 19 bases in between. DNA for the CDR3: TGTGCCAGTAGACGGAATATGGGGGGTTTAAACACCGGGGAGCTGTTTTTT. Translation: CASRRNMGGLNTGELFF.

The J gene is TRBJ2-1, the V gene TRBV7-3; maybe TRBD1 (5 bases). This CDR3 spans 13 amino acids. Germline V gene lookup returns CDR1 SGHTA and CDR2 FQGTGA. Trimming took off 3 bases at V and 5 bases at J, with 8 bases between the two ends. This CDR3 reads CASSFDRNNEQFF. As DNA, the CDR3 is TGTGCCAGCAGCTTCGACAGAAACAATGAGCAGTTCTTC.

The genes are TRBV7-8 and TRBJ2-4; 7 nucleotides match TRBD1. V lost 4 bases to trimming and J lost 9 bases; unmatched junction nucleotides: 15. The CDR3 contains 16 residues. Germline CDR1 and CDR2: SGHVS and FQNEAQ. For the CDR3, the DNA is TGTGCCAGCAGCTCCTCGGACAGGACAGCCGAGGGCATTCAGTACTTC. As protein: CASSSSDRTAEGIQYF.

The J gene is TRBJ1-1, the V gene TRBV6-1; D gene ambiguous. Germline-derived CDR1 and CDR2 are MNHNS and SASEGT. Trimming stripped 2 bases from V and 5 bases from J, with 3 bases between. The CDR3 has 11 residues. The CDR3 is CASSERTEAFF. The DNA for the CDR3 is TGTGCCAGCAGTGAACGTACTGAAGCTTTCTTT.

CDR3: CASSDSDRAYEQYF. The CDR3 region has the DNA TGTGCCAGCAGCGACTCGGACAGGGCCTACGAGCAGTACTTC. The J gene is TRBJ2-7, the V gene TRBV28, with 8 bases matching TRBD1. Germline CDR1 is MDHEN and CDR2 is SYDVKM. The CDR3 covers 14 residues. Germline trimming cut 6 bases from V and 2 bases from J; bases unmatched to any gene: 6.

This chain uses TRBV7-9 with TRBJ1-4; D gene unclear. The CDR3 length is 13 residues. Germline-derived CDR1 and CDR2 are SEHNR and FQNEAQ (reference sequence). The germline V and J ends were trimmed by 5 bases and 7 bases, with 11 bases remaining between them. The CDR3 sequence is CASSLAGSEKLFF. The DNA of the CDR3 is TGTGCCAGCAGCCTTGCCGGGTCTGAAAAACTGTTTTTT.